This T cell receptor beta chain derives from a study of shared clonotypes between healthy human individuals. Study results and caveats: Read depth was anticipated to influence clonotype sharing among donors. It was only blood that was sampled, and tissue repertoires likely differ. Naive CD4 clonotype sharing across several donors was 4% to 5%.

CDR1 is MNHEY and CDR2 is SMNVEV in the germline V gene (reference sequence). The CDR3 runs to 14 residues. V lost 6 bases and J lost 3; bases outside the gene matches: 7. Template for every sorted-subset replicate PCR totaled roughly 210 ng DNA, roughly 30,000 T cell genomes. Produced via immunoSEQ multiplex PCR; TCRdb's table is partial and in-frame only. This table holds over 2,000,000 clones, 80% to 95% found once. Naive CD8 cells, CD45RO-negative and positively selected for CCR7, excluded terminally differentiated effector memory CD45RA+ cells. This clone was picked up one time. Its specificity is not known.

The sequenced sample consisted of naive CD8+ T cells from PBMCs. The TCR comes from a man aged 18 to 30 in good health. Some clones in this sample may be carry-over from other donors' samples. The chain uses TRBV27 and TRBJ2-7; 8 bases match TRBD1. CDR3 sequence reads: CASSLTGVIYEQYF. The DNA for the CDR3 is TGTGCCAGCAGCCTGACAGGGGTTATCTACGAGCAGTACTTC.